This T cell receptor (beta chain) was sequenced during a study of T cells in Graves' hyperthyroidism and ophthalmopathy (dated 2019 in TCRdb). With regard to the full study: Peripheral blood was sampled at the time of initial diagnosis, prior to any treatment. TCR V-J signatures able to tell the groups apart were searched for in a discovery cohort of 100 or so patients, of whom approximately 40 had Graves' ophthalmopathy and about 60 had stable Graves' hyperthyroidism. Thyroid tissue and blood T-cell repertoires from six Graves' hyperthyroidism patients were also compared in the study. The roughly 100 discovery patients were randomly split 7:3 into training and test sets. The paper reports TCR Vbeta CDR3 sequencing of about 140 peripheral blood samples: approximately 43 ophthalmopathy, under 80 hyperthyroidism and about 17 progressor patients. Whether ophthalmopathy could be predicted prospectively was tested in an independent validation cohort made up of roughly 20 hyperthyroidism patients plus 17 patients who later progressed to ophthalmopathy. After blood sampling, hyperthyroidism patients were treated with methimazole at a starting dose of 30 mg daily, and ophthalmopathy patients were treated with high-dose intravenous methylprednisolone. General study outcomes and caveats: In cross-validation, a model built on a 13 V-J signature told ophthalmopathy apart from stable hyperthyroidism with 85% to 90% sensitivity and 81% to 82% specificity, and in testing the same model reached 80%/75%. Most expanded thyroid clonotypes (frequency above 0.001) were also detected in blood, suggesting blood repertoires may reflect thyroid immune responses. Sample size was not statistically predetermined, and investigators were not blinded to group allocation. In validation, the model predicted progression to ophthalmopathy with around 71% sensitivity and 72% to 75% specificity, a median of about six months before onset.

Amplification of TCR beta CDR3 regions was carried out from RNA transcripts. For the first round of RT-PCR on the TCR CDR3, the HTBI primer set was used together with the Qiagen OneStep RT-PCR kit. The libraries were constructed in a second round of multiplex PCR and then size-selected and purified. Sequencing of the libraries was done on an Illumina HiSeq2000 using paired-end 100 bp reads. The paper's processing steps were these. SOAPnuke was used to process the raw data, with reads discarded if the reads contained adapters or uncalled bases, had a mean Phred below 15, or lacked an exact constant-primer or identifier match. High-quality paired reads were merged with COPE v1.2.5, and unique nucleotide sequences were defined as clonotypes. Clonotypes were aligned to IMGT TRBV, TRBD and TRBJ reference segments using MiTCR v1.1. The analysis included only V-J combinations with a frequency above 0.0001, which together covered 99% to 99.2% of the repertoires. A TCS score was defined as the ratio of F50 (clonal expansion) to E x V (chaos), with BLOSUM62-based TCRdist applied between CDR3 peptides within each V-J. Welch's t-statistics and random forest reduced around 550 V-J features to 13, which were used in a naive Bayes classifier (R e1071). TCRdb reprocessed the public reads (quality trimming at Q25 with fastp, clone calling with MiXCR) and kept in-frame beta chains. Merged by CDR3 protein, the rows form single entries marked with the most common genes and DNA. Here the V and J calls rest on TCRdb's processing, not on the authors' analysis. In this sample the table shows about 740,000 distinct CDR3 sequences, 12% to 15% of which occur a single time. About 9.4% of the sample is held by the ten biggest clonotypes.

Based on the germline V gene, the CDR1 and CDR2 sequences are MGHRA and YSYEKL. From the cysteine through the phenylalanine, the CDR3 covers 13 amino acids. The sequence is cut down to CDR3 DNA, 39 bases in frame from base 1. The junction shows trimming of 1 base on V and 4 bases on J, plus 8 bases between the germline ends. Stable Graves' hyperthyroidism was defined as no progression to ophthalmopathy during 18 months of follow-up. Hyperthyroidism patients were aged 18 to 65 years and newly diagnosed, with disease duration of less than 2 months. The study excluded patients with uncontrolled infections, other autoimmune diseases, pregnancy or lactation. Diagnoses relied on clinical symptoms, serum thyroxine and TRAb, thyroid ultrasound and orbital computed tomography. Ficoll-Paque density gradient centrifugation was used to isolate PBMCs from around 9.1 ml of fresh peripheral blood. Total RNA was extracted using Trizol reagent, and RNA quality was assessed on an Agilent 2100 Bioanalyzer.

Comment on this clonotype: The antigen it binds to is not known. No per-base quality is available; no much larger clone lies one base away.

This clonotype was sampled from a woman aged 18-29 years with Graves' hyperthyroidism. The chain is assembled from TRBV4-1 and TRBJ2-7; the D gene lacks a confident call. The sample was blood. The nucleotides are TGCGCCAGCAGCCAAGGAGAACGGTACGAGCAGTACTTC. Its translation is CASSQGERYEQYF.